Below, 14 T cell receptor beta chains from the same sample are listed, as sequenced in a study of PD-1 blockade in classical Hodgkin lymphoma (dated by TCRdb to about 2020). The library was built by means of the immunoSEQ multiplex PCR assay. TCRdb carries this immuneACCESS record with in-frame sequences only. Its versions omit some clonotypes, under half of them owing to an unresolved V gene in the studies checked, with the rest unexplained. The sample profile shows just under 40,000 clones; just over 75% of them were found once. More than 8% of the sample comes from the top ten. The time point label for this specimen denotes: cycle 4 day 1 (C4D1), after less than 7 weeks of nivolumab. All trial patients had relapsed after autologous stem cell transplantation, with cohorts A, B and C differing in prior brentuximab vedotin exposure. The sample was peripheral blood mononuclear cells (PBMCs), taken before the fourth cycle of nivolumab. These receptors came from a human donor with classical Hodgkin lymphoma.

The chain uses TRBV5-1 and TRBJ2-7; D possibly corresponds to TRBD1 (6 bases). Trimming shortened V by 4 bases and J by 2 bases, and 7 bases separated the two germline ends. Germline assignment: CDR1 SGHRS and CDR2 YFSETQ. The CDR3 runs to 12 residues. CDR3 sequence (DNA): TGCGCCAGCAGCCCAGGGGCCTACGAGCAGTACTTC. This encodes CASSPGAYEQYF.

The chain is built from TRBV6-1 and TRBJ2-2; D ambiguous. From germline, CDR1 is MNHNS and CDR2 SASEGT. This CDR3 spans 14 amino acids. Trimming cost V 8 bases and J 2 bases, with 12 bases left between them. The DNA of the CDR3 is TGTGCCAGCTCTCTGGGCAGAAACACCGGGGAGCTGTTTTTT. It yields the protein CASSLGRNTGELFF.

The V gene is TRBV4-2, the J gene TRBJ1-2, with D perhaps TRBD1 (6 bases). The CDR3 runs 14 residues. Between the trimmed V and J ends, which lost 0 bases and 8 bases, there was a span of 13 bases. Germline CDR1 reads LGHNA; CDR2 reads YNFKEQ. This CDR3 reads CASSQEGGGAGYTF. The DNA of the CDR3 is TGTGCCAGCAGCCAAGAAGGGGGAGGGGCGGGCTACACCTTC.

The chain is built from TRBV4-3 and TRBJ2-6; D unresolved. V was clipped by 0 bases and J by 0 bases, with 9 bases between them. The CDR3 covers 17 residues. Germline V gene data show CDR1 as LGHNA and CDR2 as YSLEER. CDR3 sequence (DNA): TGCGCCAGCAGCCAAGATATCCGGAGCTCTGGGGCCAACGTCCTGACTTTC. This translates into CASSQDIRSSGANVLTF.

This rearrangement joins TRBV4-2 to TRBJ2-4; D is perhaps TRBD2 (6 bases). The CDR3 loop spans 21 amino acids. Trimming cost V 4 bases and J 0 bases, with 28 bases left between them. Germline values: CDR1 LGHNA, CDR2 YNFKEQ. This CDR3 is CASSLHGTPNPNLLAKNIQYF. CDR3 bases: TGTGCCAGCAGCCTACATGGGACTCCGAACCCTAATCTACTAGCCAAAAACATTCAGTACTTC.

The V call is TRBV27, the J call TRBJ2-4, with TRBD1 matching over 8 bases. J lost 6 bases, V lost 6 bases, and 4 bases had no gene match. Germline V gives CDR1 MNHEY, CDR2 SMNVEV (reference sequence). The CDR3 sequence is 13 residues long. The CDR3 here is CASRGTGINIQYF. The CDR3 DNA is TGTGCCAGCAGAGGGACAGGTATAAACATTCAGTACTTC.

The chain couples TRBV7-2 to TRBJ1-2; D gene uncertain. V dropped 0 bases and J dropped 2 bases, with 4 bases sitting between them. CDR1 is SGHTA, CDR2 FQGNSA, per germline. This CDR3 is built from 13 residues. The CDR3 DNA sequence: TGTGCCAGCAGCTTAGCAAGGAACTATGGCTACACCTTC. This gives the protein CASSLARNYGYTF.

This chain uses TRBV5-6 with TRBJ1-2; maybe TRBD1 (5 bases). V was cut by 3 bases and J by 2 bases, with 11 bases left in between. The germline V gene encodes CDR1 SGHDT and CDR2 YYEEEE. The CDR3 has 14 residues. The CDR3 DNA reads TGTGCCAGCAGCTACGGGGGGGTAAACTATGGCTACACCTTC. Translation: CASSYGGVNYGYTF.

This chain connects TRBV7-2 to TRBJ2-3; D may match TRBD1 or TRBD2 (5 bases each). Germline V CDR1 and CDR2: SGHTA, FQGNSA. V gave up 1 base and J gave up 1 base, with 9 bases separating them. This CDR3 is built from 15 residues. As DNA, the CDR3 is TGTGCCAGCAGCTTAGAGAGGGACGGCACAGATACGCAGTATTTT. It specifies CASSLERDGTDTQYF.

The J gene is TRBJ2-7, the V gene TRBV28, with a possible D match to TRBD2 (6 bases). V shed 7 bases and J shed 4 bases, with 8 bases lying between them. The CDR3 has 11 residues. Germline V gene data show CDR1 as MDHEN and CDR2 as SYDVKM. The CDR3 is CASIRGYEQYF. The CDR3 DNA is TGTGCCAGCATCCGGGGGTACGAGCAGTACTTC. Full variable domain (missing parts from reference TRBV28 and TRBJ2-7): DVKVTQSSRYLVKRTGEKVFLECVQDMDHENMFWYRQDPGLGLRLIYFSYDVKMKEKGDIPEGYSVSREKKERFSLILESASTNQTSMYLCASIRGYEQYFGPGTRLTVT.

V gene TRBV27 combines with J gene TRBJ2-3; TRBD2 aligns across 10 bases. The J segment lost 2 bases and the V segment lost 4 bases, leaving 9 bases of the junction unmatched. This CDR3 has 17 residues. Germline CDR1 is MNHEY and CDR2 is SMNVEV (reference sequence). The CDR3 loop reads CASSSQRGGLNTDTQYF. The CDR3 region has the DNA TGTGCCAGCAGTTCGCAGCGGGGGGGCCTTAACACAGATACGCAGTATTTT.

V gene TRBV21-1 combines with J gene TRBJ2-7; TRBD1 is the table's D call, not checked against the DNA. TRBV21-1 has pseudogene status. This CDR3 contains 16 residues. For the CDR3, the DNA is TGTGCCAGCAGCAAGAGCCCTAGACAGGGCTTGGACGAGCAGTACTTC. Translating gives CASSKSPRQGLDEQYF.

The CDR3 nucleotides read TGTGCCTGGAGGGGGACTACTAGCACAGATACGCAGTATTTT. This gives the protein CAWRGTTSTDTQYF. The chain employs TRBV30 and TRBJ2-3; 7 bases are a match to TRBD2. This CDR3 has 14 amino acids. Trimming at V came to 3 bases and at J to 0 bases, leaving 3 bases not matched to a gene. Per the germline V gene, CDR1 is GTSNPN and CDR2 is SVGIG (reference sequence).

The CDR3 bases are TGTGCCAGCAGGTCGTTGGGGAGGGACTATGGCTACACCTTC. This gives the protein CASRSLGRDYGYTF. The rearrangement links TRBV28 to TRBJ1-2, with unresolved D. V shed 6 bases and J shed 3 bases, with 14 bases lying between them. The CDR3 loop spans 14 amino acids. Looked up from germline, CDR1 is MDHEN and CDR2 is SYDVKM.